The source of this T cell receptor (beta chain) is a study of blood T cell repertoires in COVID-19. About the study: COVID-19 samples, acute and convalescent, were from the United States, Italy and Spain.

Generated by immunoSEQ multiplex PCR, the TCRdb table keeps only in-frame clones and is missing some. The sample yields about 250,000 clones, around 89% seen once. In Seattle, patients joined the study during active infection and were tracked longitudinally. V was shortened by 0 bases and J by 0 bases, with 6 bases between the two germline ends. Germline CDR1 SGHTA, CDR2 FQGNSA. CDR3 length equals 15 residues. Sequencing used peripheral blood. This chain connects TRBV7-2 to TRBJ2-1; D might be TRBD1 (5 bases). The TCR was taken from a woman aged 60 to 75 with COVID-19, enrolled during active disease. This CDR3 reads CASSLAQGSYNEQFF. As DNA, the CDR3 is TGTGCCAGCAGCTTAGCGCAGGGCTCCTACAATGAGCAGTTCTTC.